One sample yielded the 5 T cell receptor beta chains listed below, sequenced in a study of metastatic and nonmetastatic thyroid tumors (TCRdb year 2020). None of the patients had been given any treatment before thyroid surgery. To prepare the library, PCR was applied. TCRdb names Illumina HiSeq 4000 as the instrument used. TCRdb cleaned the public reads at Q25 with fastp, built clones with MiXCR and kept in-frame beta chains. Counted in this sample were over 20,000 clones; over 30% of them appeared once. 13% to 15% of the sample is in the top ten clones. The sequencing input was blood. The origin of the receptors is a female donor with papillary thyroid cancer or a benign thyroid nodule (not recorded which). Some clones in this sample may be carry-over from other donors' samples.

The chain uses TRBV6-6 and TRBJ2-7; D is unresolved. V lost 2 bases and J lost 5, with 13 bases in between. Germline V gives CDR1 MNHNY, CDR2 SVGAGI (reference sequence). The CDR3 runs 14 residues. CDR3 loop: CASSYSLGFHEQYF. The DNA of the CDR3 is TGTGCCAGCAGTTACAGTTTGGGGTTCCACGAGCAGTACTTC.

As DNA, the CDR3 is TGTGCCAGCAGGGGCCTTCGGTACGAGCAGTACTTC. This codes for CASRGLRYEQYF. The rearrangement uses TRBV19 and TRBJ2-7; a weak D match, TRBD1 (6 bases). Germline loops: CDR1 LNHDA, CDR2 SQIVND (reference sequence). This CDR3 spans 12 amino acids. V lost 9 bases and J lost 4, with 13 bases in between.

The rearrangement joins TRBV5-5 to TRBJ2-7; no reliable D call. This CDR3 comprises 14 residues. The germline V and J ends were trimmed by 0 bases and 4 bases, with 11 bases remaining between them. CDR1 SGHKS and CDR2 YYEKEE come from the germline V gene (reference sequence). CDR3 sequence reads: CASSLARLPYEQYF. The CDR3 coding sequence is TGTGCCAGCAGCTTGGCCAGGTTGCCATACGAGCAGTACTTC.

The genes are TRBV30 and TRBJ1-1; D gene ambiguous. The CDR3 spans 13 residues. Trimming removed 1 base from V and 5 bases from J, with 11 bases in between. Germline V gene sequence: CDR1 GTSNPN, CDR2 SVGIG (reference sequence). The CDR3 DNA sequence: TGTGCCTGGAGTGAGTCAGGCCGGACTGAAGCTTTCTTT. This codes for CAWSESGRTEAFF.

The table lists this clone with many counts. This rearrangement joins TRBV24-1 to TRBJ2-3; 7 bases fit TRBD1. This CDR3 has 16 residues. V gave up 5 bases and J gave up 0 bases; unmatched junction bases: 7. CDR1 is KGHDR, CDR2 SFDVKD, per germline. Here the CDR3 DNA reads TGTGCCACCAGTGTCAACAGGGGCCTGAGCACAGATACGCAGTATTTT. Its protein is CATSVNRGLSTDTQYF.